The subject of this entry is one TCR beta chain. Its matching antigen is unknown. Next came a second PCR, run for about 7 to 12 cycles, which used a sample-barcoded 5' primer along with a J-beta primer mix. TCRdb passed the 5' RACE reads through MiXCR, listing each CDR3 protein once. The table records approximately 1,000,000 distinct CDR3 sequences, 40% to 55% of them present only once. The authors extracted at least 5.5 micrograms of total RNA per sample. The germline gives CDR1 SGHAT, CDR2 FQNNGV. Unmatched junction bases numbered 6, after V lost 5 bases and J lost 9 bases. The CDR3 contains 15 residues. The record originates from a study of blood T cells in healthy people across ages. The study's findings and limits: More naive CD4+ cells and higher diversity were found in long-lived than in aged donors.

This sequence was found in a woman aged 60-75 years in good health. The rearrangement joins TRBV11-2 to TRBJ2-1, with TRBD2 matching 14 bases. The sequencing sample was made of blood. CDR3 bases: TGTGCCAGCAGCCTTAGACTAGCGGGAGGGGGTGAGCAGTTCTTC. It translates to CASSLRLAGGGEQFF.